What follows are 9 T cell receptor beta chains derived from one specimen sequenced in a study of blood T cell repertoires in COVID-19. Repertoires were generated with immunoSEQ multiplex PCR, while TCRdb's copy carries only in-frame clones and drops some. The profile shows about 300,000 clones, about 85% of them singletons. Sequenced sample: PBMCs or T cells enriched from blood (not recorded which). Every receptor here comes from a woman in her thirties who had been exposed to COVID-19.

Concerning this clone itself: The junction departs from germline at one end; a sequencing error may be responsible. The CDR3 DNA follows: TGTGCCAGCAGGGAAGACAGTTATCCTAACTATGGCTACACCTTT. Translating gives CASREDSYPNYGYTF. This rearrangement joins TRBV7-9 to TRBJ1-2; tentative D call: TRBD1 (5 bases). Germline V gives CDR1 SEHNR, CDR2 FQNEAQ (reference sequence). The CDR3 is made up of 15 amino acids.

The sample holds one count of this clone. V is TRBV5-4 and J is TRBJ2-5; no definite D call. Looked up from germline, CDR1 is SGHNT and CDR2 is YYREEE (reference sequence). The CDR3 consists of 15 residues. V dropped 1 base and J dropped 3 bases, with 13 bases sitting between them. The CDR3 protein is CASSLKVGQEETQYF. DNA for the CDR3: TGTGCCAGCAGCTTGAAGGTCGGCCAGGAAGAGACCCAGTACTTC.

This clone was observed once. V gene TRBV9 combines with J gene TRBJ1-2, with TRBD1 identical over 8 bases. V trimming: 0 bases; J trimming: 7 bases; junction bases outside the gene matches: 2. The CDR3 loop spans 13 amino acids. Germline V lookup: CDR1 SGDLS, CDR2 YYNGEE. The CDR3: CASSVARGLGYTF. In DNA, the CDR3 is TGTGCCAGCAGCGTAGCCAGGGGGCTTGGCTACACCTTC.

The chain combines TRBV28 with TRBJ1-2; TRBD1 matches 10 bases. The CDR3 sequence is 14 residues long. Per the germline V gene, CDR1 is MDHEN and CDR2 is SYDVKM. With 5 bases clipped from V and 7 bases from J, the junction kept 7 bases outside the gene matches. CDR3 in amino acids: CASSLLDRGSGYTF. The CDR3 bases are TGTGCCAGCAGTCTACTGGACAGGGGGAGTGGCTACACCTTC.

The chain couples TRBV27 to TRBJ2-7, with a tentative D call TRBD2 (7 bases). The V gene's germline CDR1 is MNHEY and CDR2 SMNVEV (reference sequence). Trimming took 10 bases from V and 6 from J, leaving 25 bases between them. There are 15 residues in the CDR3. In DNA, the CDR3 is TGTGCCACTGGCGCGGGGGCCGTTAGCCGGGTCGAGCAGTACTTC. Protein product: CATGAGAVSRVEQYF.

The chain couples TRBV28 to TRBJ2-7; 7 bases are shared with TRBD1. Germline V lookup: CDR1 MDHEN, CDR2 SYDVKM. The CDR3 is made up of 17 amino acids. The ends lost 7 bases at V and 2 bases at J; junction bases unmatched: 17. CDR3 sequence (DNA): TGTGCCAGCACTCATAGACCGGACAGGCCCATAACCTACGAGCAGTACTTC. Translated: CASTHRPDRPITYEQYF. Filled out from reference TRBV28 and TRBJ2-7, the complete variable domain reads DVKVTQSSRYLVKRTGEKVFLECVQDMDHENMFWYRQDPGLGLRLIYFSYDVKMKEKGDIPEGYSVSREKKERFSLILESASTNQTSMYLCASTHRPDRPITYEQYFGPGTRLTVT.

The chain uses TRBV10-3 and TRBJ2-1; TRBD2 agrees at 7 bases. The J segment lost 3 bases and the V segment lost 0 bases, leaving 11 bases of the junction unmatched. From germline, CDR1 is ENHRY and CDR2 SYGVKD. This CDR3 contains 18 residues. DNA of the CDR3: TGTGCCATCAGTGAGTCGGCTACAGCGGGGTTCCTCTACAATGAGCAGTTCTTC. Translation gives CAISESATAGFLYNEQFF.

The genes are TRBV6-5 and TRBJ1-1; D is uncertain. The germline V and J ends were trimmed by 7 bases and 3 bases, with 9 bases remaining between them. This CDR3 region has 12 residues. Germline assignment: CDR1 MNHEY and CDR2 SVGAGI. The CDR3 region is CASTGQHTEAFF. The CDR3 coding sequence is TGTGCCAGCACGGGTCAGCACACTGAAGCTTTCTTT.

The CDR3 loop is CASSLANTGSANYGYTF. The CDR3 DNA is TGTGCCAGCAGCTTGGCAAATACAGGTTCGGCTAACTATGGCTACACCTTC. The rearrangement uses TRBV5-5 and TRBJ1-2; tentatively, D is TRBD1 (5 bases). Trimming removed 0 bases at V and 0 bases at J, with 15 bases between. This CDR3 comprises 17 residues. In germline, CDR1 is SGHKS, CDR2 YYEKEE (reference sequence).